This entry lists 25 T cell receptor beta chains sequenced from one sample in a study of post-analysis software for immune sequencing data. Study-wide points: Roughly 5 TRBV segments occurring more often in patients than controls included TRBV5-6, TRBV5-1 and TRBV20-1.

Each TCR beta cDNA library carried unique molecular identifiers. Each CDR3 protein is one row after TCRdb ran MiXCR on the PCR reads. The repertoire holds around 500,000 distinct CDR3 sequences, with 34% as singletons. These receptors' antigens are unknown. Material: blood. All receptors come from a girl aged 2-17 years with multiple sclerosis.

The rearrangement links TRBV5-5 to TRBJ1-4, with 8 bases aligning to TRBD1. Germline V CDR1 and CDR2: SGHKS, YYEKEE (reference sequence). V trimming: 3 bases; J trimming: 7 bases; junction bases outside the gene matches: 8. There are 15 residues in the CDR3. The CDR3 nucleotides are TGTGCCAGCAGCTGGATGACAGGGGATGGTGAAAAACTGTTTTTT. Its protein is CASSWMTGDGEKLFF.

This clonotype appeared a few times. The CDR3: CASSLGTGMNTEAFF. CDR3 nucleotide sequence: TGTGCCAGCAGCTTGGGGACAGGGATGAACACTGAAGCTTTCTTT. V is TRBV7-9 and J is TRBJ1-1; 9 bases line up with TRBD1. Per germline, CDR1 SEHNR and CDR2 FQNEAQ (reference sequence). CDR3 length equals 15 residues. J lost 0 bases, V lost 3 bases, and 2 bases had no gene match.

With regard to this clonotype: Possible read error: a much larger clone is one base away. The chain uses TRBV13 and TRBJ1-2; 10 bases fit TRBD1. The V gene end was trimmed by 5 bases and the J gene end by 4 bases; junction bases not matched to a gene: 7. CDR1 and CDR2 (germline): PRHDT, FYEKMQ (reference sequence). The CDR3 consists of 15 residues. The CDR3 nucleotides are TGTGCCAGCAGCACCCGGACAGGGGGTCGCTATGGCTACACCTTC. Protein: CASSTRTGGRYGYTF. The full variable domain, its missing parts supplied by reference TRBV13 and TRBJ1-2, is AAGVIQSPRHLIKEKRETATLKCYPIPRHDTVYWYQQGPGQDPQFLISFYEKMQSDKGSIPDRFSAQQFSDYHSELNMSSLELGDSALYFCASSTRTGGRYGYTFGSGTRLTVV.

The chain combines TRBV6-1 with TRBJ2-6; no firm D call. In germline, CDR1 is MNHNS, CDR2 SASEGT. The CDR3 runs 14 residues. Trimming took off 5 bases at V and 0 bases at J, with 5 bases between the two ends. Here the CDR3 DNA reads TGTGCCAGCAGTCGTGCCTCTGGGGCCAACGTCCTGACTTTC. Its translation: CASSRASGANVLTF.

This chain uses TRBV10-3 with TRBJ2-1; 9 nucleotides line up with TRBD2. Germline lookup yields CDR1 ENHRY and CDR2 SYGVKD. CDR3 size: 16 residues. The J segment lost 7 bases and the V segment lost 11 bases, leaving 18 bases of the junction unmatched. Here the CDR3 reads CAARLRPGLAPNEQFF. As DNA, the CDR3 is TGTGCCGCCCGGCTCCGGCCGGGACTAGCTCCTAATGAGCAGTTCTTC.

The rearrangement joins TRBV4-1 to TRBJ2-3; possible D gene TRBD2, 5 bases. Germline CDR1 reads MGHRA; CDR2 reads YSYEKL. The CDR3 consists of 15 residues. V lost 0 bases and J 14 bases, leaving 21 bases between the germline ends. The CDR3 here is CASSQEIQKTGKLYF. CDR3 in DNA: TGCGCCAGCAGCCAAGAAATACAGAAAACGGGAAAACTGTATTTT.

The gene calls are TRBV10-3 and TRBJ2-3, with 9 bases that match TRBD2. V was clipped by 0 bases and J by 2 bases; unmatched bases: 6. CDR1 and CDR2 from the germline V gene are ENHRY and SYGVKD. The CDR3 runs 17 residues. This CDR3 reads CAISESRLAGNTDTQYF. CDR3 nucleotides: TGTGCCATCAGTGAGTCGAGGCTAGCGGGAAACACAGATACGCAGTATTTT.

Notes on this clonotype: One end of the junction fails to match germline, which may point to a read error. V and J are TRBV6-2 or TRBV6-3 and TRBJ1-2, with 10 bases identical to TRBD1. This CDR3 has 13 residues. CDR1 is MNHEY and CDR2 is SVGEGT in the germline V gene. The CDR3 here is CARRRDRGYGYTF. Written as DNA, the CDR3 is TGTGCCCGCAGACGGGACAGGGGATATGGCTACACCTTC.

The CDR3 DNA sequence: TGCGCCAGCAGCTTGGAACCGGGACTAGCTTTCTCCTACGAGCAGTACTTC. Its protein product is CASSLEPGLAFSYEQYF. The chain couples TRBV5-1 to TRBJ2-7, with 9 bases lining up with TRBD2. V shed 0 bases and J 0 bases; nucleotides not matched to a gene: 7. There are 17 residues in the CDR3. Germline V CDR1 and CDR2: SGHRS, YFSETQ.

The chain recombines TRBV5-1 with TRBJ2-4, with D unclear. CDR3 length: 16 amino acids. Per the germline V gene, CDR1 is SGHRS and CDR2 is YFSETQ. Trimming took off 4 bases at V and 8 bases at J, with 22 bases between the two ends. Written as DNA, the CDR3 is TGCGCCAGCAGCCTACCCAGGACGCCGGGCGAAGACATTCAGTACTTC. The encoded protein is CASSLPRTPGEDIQYF.

The rearrangement uses TRBV6-2 or TRBV6-3 and TRBJ2-1, with 9 bases aligning to TRBD2. After removal of 8 bases from V and 4 bases from J, the junction contained 6 bases not matched to a gene. CDR1 is MNHEY and CDR2 is SVGEGT in the germline V gene. CDR3 size: 14 residues. CDR3 nucleotide sequence: TGTGCCAGCCTTAGCGGGGGAAATTACAATGAGCAGTTCTTC. Residues: CASLSGGNYNEQFF.

This clonotype was seen a few times. The CDR3 spells CSARENSGGVSDTQYF. In nucleotides, the CDR3 is TGCAGTGCTAGGGAAAATAGCGGGGGGGTCTCAGATACGCAGTATTTT. The rearrangement uses TRBV20-1 and TRBJ2-3; TRBD2 agrees at 11 bases. Trimming at V came to 3 bases and at J to 4 bases, leaving 9 bases not matched to a gene. The CDR3 runs 16 residues. Germline lookup yields CDR1 DFQATT and CDR2 SNEGSKA (reference sequence).

This clonotype has just a few counts. The chain uses TRBV5-1 and TRBJ2-3, with TRBD2 as a possible D gene (6 bases). Trimming cost V 3 bases and J 1 base, with 15 bases left between them. The germline V gene has CDR1 SGHRS and CDR2 YFSETQ. The CDR3 extends over 16 amino acids. For the CDR3, the DNA is TGCGCCAGCAGCTCGGAACCGGGACTCCGCACAGATACGCAGTATTTT. Translated, it gives CASSSEPGLRTDTQYF.

This clonotype was found a few times. The rearrangement uses TRBV4-1 and TRBJ2-7, with 9 bases identical to TRBD1. CDR1 and CDR2 from the germline V gene are MGHRA and YSYEKL. The CDR3 length is 18 residues. Trimming cost V 0 bases and J 3 bases; bases outside gene matches: 12. The CDR3 sequence: CASSQESYRGTGFYEQYF. The CDR3 DNA sequence: TGCGCCAGCAGCCAAGAGTCCTACCGCGGGACAGGGTTCTACGAGCAGTACTTC.

The chain combines TRBV4-2 with TRBJ1-3, with 9 bases lining up with TRBD1. The ends lost 5 bases at V and 3 bases at J; junction bases unmatched: 5. Per germline, CDR1 LGHNA and CDR2 YNFKEQ. There are 15 residues in the CDR3. The CDR3 DNA sequence: TGTGCCAGCAGCACGCGGACAGGGGTTGGAAACACCATATATTTT. This encodes CASSTRTGVGNTIYF.

This chain connects TRBV12-3 or TRBV12-4 to TRBJ1-1; D call uncertain. V was pared by 6 bases and J by 1 base, with 9 bases between. The CDR3 runs to 13 residues. The CDR3 reads CASRARENTEAFF. For the CDR3, the DNA is TGTGCCAGCAGGGCAAGGGAGAACACTGAAGCTTTCTTT.

This clonotype was detected only a few times. This chain joins TRBV20-1 and TRBJ1-5; the match to TRBD1 covers 7 bases. Germline trimming cut 3 bases from V and 6 bases from J; bases unmatched to any gene: 8. The germline V gene encodes CDR1 DFQATT and CDR2 SNEGSKA (reference sequence). The CDR3 runs to 14 residues. The DNA for the CDR3 is TGCAGTGCTAGTTGGCAGGGGGTGGGTCAGCCCCAGCATTTT. Translating it yields CSASWQGVGQPQHF.

CDR3 nucleotide sequence: TGCGCCAGCAGCTTGAACGCCGGGGTTGTTCGGGAGACCCAGTACTTC. It yields the protein CASSLNAGVVRETQYF. This chain uses TRBV5-1 with TRBJ2-5; D is possibly TRBD2 (5 bases). V shed 1 base and J shed 5 bases, with 18 bases lying between them. In germline, CDR1 is SGHRS, CDR2 YFSETQ. This CDR3 comprises 16 residues.

This clonotype was detected only a few times. The chain employs TRBV20-1 and TRBJ2-5, with 10 positions matching TRBD2. The CDR3 consists of 16 residues. Per the germline V gene, CDR1 is DFQATT and CDR2 is SNEGSKA (reference sequence). Trimming cost V 1 base and J 5 bases; bases outside gene matches: 10. DNA for the CDR3: TGCAGTGCTAGAGGAGCCAAGCGGGGGGGCCGGGAGACCCAGTACTTC. As protein: CSARGAKRGGRETQYF.

In this sample, this clonotype turned up a few times. The chain carries TRBV3-1 and TRBJ2-3, with D possibly being TRBD2 (5 bases). Germline values: CDR1 LGHDT, CDR2 YNNKEL (reference sequence). Trimming took 0 bases from V and 1 from J, leaving 11 bases between them. The CDR3 is made up of 16 amino acids. The chain's CDR3 is CASSQDQAVGTDTQYF. In DNA, the CDR3 is TGTGCCAGCAGCCAAGATCAAGCGGTGGGCACAGATACGCAGTATTTT.

V and J are TRBV27 and TRBJ2-5; 8 nucleotides agree with TRBD1. This CDR3 has 12 amino acids. V lost 4 bases, J lost 11 bases, and 6 bases stayed unmatched. The germline V gene encodes CDR1 MNHEY and CDR2 SMNVEV (reference sequence). The CDR3 loop reads CASSSRQGKQYF. In DNA, the CDR3 is TGTGCCAGCAGTTCCCGACAGGGGAAGCAGTACTTC.

The chain combines TRBV11-2 with TRBJ2-7; D gene uncertain. Trimming took off 5 bases at V and 4 bases at J, with 15 bases between the two ends. This CDR3 has 14 residues. Germline CDR1 reads SGHAT; CDR2 reads FQNNGV. As DNA, the CDR3 is TGTGCCAGCAGCAAGACTGCCCTGACTTACGAGCAGTACTTC. This encodes CASSKTALTYEQYF.

J is TRBJ2-1 and V is TRBV9, with a possible D match to TRBD1 (5 bases). CDR1 and CDR2 from the germline V gene are SGDLS and YYNGEE. The V end was cut by 0 bases, the J end by 5 bases, with 9 bases between. CDR3 length: 14 residues. CDR3 DNA sequence: TGTGCCAGCAGCGTAGGTGGGGCAGACAATGAGCAGTTCTTC. Protein sequence: CASSVGGADNEQFF.

This clonotype showed up many times. The rearrangement joins TRBV4-1 to TRBJ2-4; the D gene is possibly TRBD2 (7 bases). Trimming stripped 3 bases from V and 8 bases from J, with 20 bases between. The CDR3 has 16 residues. Germline assignment: CDR1 MGHRA and CDR2 YSYEKL. The CDR3: CASSHPGQTRGDIQYF. In nucleotides, the CDR3 is TGCGCCAGCAGCCACCCAGGACAGACCCGGGGGGACATTCAGTACTTC.

The chain combines TRBV6-1 with TRBJ2-3; D possibly matches TRBD1 or TRBD2 (5 bases each). The CDR3 runs 15 residues. The V end lost 2 bases, the J end lost 6 bases, and 15 bases lay between the germline ends. CDR1 is MNHNS and CDR2 is SASEGT in the germline V gene. The CDR3 region is CASSELGRGRDTQYF. As DNA, the CDR3 is TGTGCCAGCAGTGAATTGGGACGGGGCCGGGATACGCAGTATTTT.